This T cell receptor beta chain stems from a study of T-cell memory formation after mild COVID-19. One entry per CDR3 protein results from TCRdb running MiXCR on the 5' RACE reads. The data hold approximately 300,000 distinct CDR3 sequences, with about a sixth observed a single time. This clonotype was counted between two and nine times. This CDR3 is built from 13 residues. Trimming cost V 5 bases and J 7 bases; bases outside gene matches: 4. Germline CDR1 and CDR2: SGHTS and YDEGEE. The sequencing input was PBMCs or a T cell subset sorted from them (not recorded which). The TCR comes from a man aged 18 to 30 who had mild COVID-19 (a few samples of this study predate the infection). Cell type and time point are not known. The chain carries TRBV5-8 and TRBJ1-4; TRBD1 aligns across 8 bases. CDR3 DNA: TGTGCCAGCAGGATCACAGGGGGTGAAAAACTGTTTTTT. Protein: CASRITGGEKLFF.